Below are 22 T cell receptor beta chains sequenced from a single sample in a study of memory CD4+ T cells and cytomegalovirus serostatus (dated by TCRdb to the late 2010s). Receptor amplification or capture employed the immunoSEQ multiplex PCR assay. Not all clones reach the TCRdb copy of this immuneACCESS table, which keeps in-frame sequences only. Checked studies attribute under half of the gap to unresolved V genes and leave the rest unexplained. The table for this sample lists around 40,000 clones; around 84% of them were counted only once. The top ten constitute around 0.77% of the sample. Single viable CD3+CD4+CD8-CD45RO+ cells were sorted as memory CD4+ T cells on a FACSAria II. The source material was memory CD4+ T cells from blood. These TCRs come from an adult in good health and CMV-seronegative.

The J gene is TRBJ2-7, the V gene TRBV7-2; D is ambiguous. Between the trimmed V and J ends, which lost 6 bases and 2 bases, there was a span of 11 bases. The CDR3 contains 13 residues. From germline, CDR1 is SGHTA and CDR2 FQGNSA. In DNA, the CDR3 is TGTGCCAGCAGGATTAACTGGGCCTACGAGCAGTACTTC. This codes for CASRINWAYEQYF.

The V gene is TRBV5-3, the J gene TRBJ2-7, with D possibly being TRBD1 or TRBD2 (5 bases each). TRBV5-3 is labeled an ORF, and its function is uncertain. Trimming took off 0 bases at V and 0 bases at J, with 16 bases between the two ends. There are 17 residues in the CDR3. CDR3 nucleotides: TGTGCCAGAAGCTTGGAGGGGTTCGGGGCGTACTCCTACGAGCAGTACTTC. Translated: CARSLEGFGAYSYEQYF.

The J gene is TRBJ1-4, the V gene TRBV18, with D maybe TRBD1 (6 bases). There are 14 residues in the CDR3. Germline-derived CDR1 and CDR2 are KGHSH and LQKENI. The V and J ends lost 6 bases and 8 bases respectively, with 16 bases between them. The CDR3 nucleotides read TGTGCCAGCTCCCCGGGGGCATCCGCCGAAAAACTGTTTTTT. This gives the protein CASSPGASAEKLFF.

This clone was picked up a small number of times. The chain carries TRBV10-2 and TRBJ2-7; possibly TRBD2 for D (7 bases). From germline, CDR1 is WSHSY and CDR2 SAAADI. V shed 3 bases and J shed 4 bases, with 16 bases lying between them. The CDR3 is 15 amino acids. The CDR3 region has the DNA TGCGCCAGCAGTGATCTCGTGGGGGGGCCATACGAGCAGTACTTC. Translating gives CASSDLVGGPYEQYF.

This chain joins TRBV5-4 and TRBJ2-5; D unclear. The CDR3 is 13 amino acids. The V and J ends lost 0 bases and 1 base respectively, with 4 bases between them. The germline V gene encodes CDR1 SGHNT and CDR2 YYREEE (reference sequence). This chain's CDR3 is CASSLDVQETQYF. As DNA, the CDR3 is TGTGCCAGCAGCTTGGACGTCCAAGAGACCCAGTACTTC.

V usage is TRBV9 and J usage is TRBJ1-5; D is perhaps TRBD1 (5 bases). Germline V gene data show CDR1 as SGDLS and CDR2 as YYNGEE. CDR3 length: 14 amino acids. The V end lost 3 bases, the J end lost 7 bases, and 14 bases lay between the germline ends. The CDR3 sequence: CASSAGGEEQPQHF. As DNA, the CDR3 is TGTGCCAGCAGCGCAGGAGGGGAGGAACAGCCCCAGCATTTT. Full variable domain (remainder filled in from reference TRBV9 and TRBJ1-5): DSGVTQTPKHLITATGQRVTLRCSPRSGDLSVYWYQQSLDQGLQFLIQYYNGEERAKGNILERFSAQQFPDLHSELNLSSLELGDSALYFCASSAGGEEQPQHFGDGTRLSIL.

This clone was recorded once. The chain combines TRBV19 with TRBJ2-4, with 9 bases lining up with TRBD2. The CDR3 consists of 19 residues. Germline trimming cut 3 bases from V and 3 bases from J; bases unmatched to any gene: 15. Per germline, CDR1 LNHDA and CDR2 SQIVND (reference sequence). The CDR3 loop is CASSMGGSGGLAGKNIQYF. In DNA form, the CDR3 reads TGTGCCAGTAGTATGGGAGGTAGCGGGGGCTTAGCAGGCAAAAACATTCAGTACTTC.

This clone was recorded only once. V usage is TRBV2 and J usage is TRBJ2-1, with TRBD2 matching over 10 bases. Germline loops: CDR1 SNHLY, CDR2 FYNNEI. Trimming removed 6 bases from V and 9 bases from J; junction bases left unmatched: 11. The CDR3 is 15 amino acids. The CDR3 loop is CASRQTGLAFGEQFF. CDR3 DNA sequence: TGTGCCAGCAGGCAAACGGGACTAGCGTTTGGTGAGCAGTTCTTC.

The rearrangement uses TRBV2 and TRBJ2-3; D ambiguous. V lost 5 bases and J 0 bases, leaving 15 bases between the germline ends. CDR1 and CDR2 (germline): SNHLY, FYNNEI. There are 16 residues in the CDR3. Here the CDR3 reads CASSKRMASSTDTQYF. The CDR3 DNA reads TGTGCCAGCAGTAAACGGATGGCCTCTAGCACAGATACGCAGTATTTT.

The chain uses TRBV6-1 and TRBJ1-1; 7 bases map to TRBD1. The germline gives CDR1 MNHNS, CDR2 SASEGT. Losses at the gene ends were 6 bases for V and 3 bases for J; bases not matched to a gene: 4. The CDR3 spans 13 residues. CDR3 protein: CASRAGQYTEAFF. The DNA of the CDR3 is TGTGCCAGCAGGGCGGGACAGTACACTGAAGCTTTCTTT.

In the case of this clone: At one end, the junction sequence differs from germline, possibly due to a read error. The CDR3 coding sequence is TGTGCCAGCAGAGGGAGCAGGGTGAACATCGGGGAGCTGTTTTTT. This translates into CASRGSRVNIGELFF. The gene calls are TRBV7-9 and TRBJ2-2; the D call may be TRBD1 or TRBD2 (5 bases each). The CDR3 loop spans 15 amino acids. Per germline, CDR1 SEHNR and CDR2 FQNEAQ (reference sequence).

A few counts support this clone. The genes are TRBV5-1 and TRBJ2-7, with TRBD2 matching over 12 bases. The germline gives CDR1 SGHRS, CDR2 YFSETQ. The CDR3 is 15 residues long. Losses at the gene ends were 1 base for V and 4 bases for J; bases not matched to a gene: 3. DNA for the CDR3: TGCGCCAGCAGCTTGACTAGCGGGGGGCCATACGAGCAGTACTTC. It translates to CASSLTSGGPYEQYF.

Regarding this clone: In the same sample, other DNA sequences code for this CDR3. Here the CDR3 reads CASGRTGGLDTF. DNA for the CDR3: TGTGCCAGCGGCAGGACAGGGGGCTTGGACACCTTC. V gene TRBV5-4 combines with J gene TRBJ1-2; TRBD1 agrees at 11 bases. After removal of 7 bases from V and 12 bases from J, the junction contained 8 bases not matched to a gene. Germline loops: CDR1 SGHNT, CDR2 YYREEE (reference sequence). The CDR3 is 12 amino acids.

The chain carries TRBV2 and TRBJ2-7; TRBD2 matches 13 bases. V trimming: 5 bases; J trimming: 5 bases; junction bases outside the gene matches: 9. This CDR3 has 16 amino acids. In germline, CDR1 is SNHLY, CDR2 FYNNEI. The DNA of the CDR3 is TGTGCCAGCAGTCCAACTAGCGGGGGGGCTCGGGACGAGCAGTACTTC. It encodes CASSPTSGGARDEQYF.

This clone was counted only a few times. The chain links TRBV7-6 to TRBJ1-4; a possible D gene is TRBD1 (5 bases). Germline assignment: CDR1 SGHVS and CDR2 FNYEAQ. The V end was cut by 3 bases, the J end by 3 bases, with 8 bases between. The CDR3 has 14 residues. The CDR3 loop is CASSLRGPNEKLFF. For the CDR3, the DNA is TGTGCCAGCAGCTTGCGGGGACCTAATGAAAAACTGTTTTTT.

CDR3 sequence: CASSYSWRGFTDTQYF. The CDR3 DNA sequence: TGTGCCAGCAGTTACTCATGGCGGGGATTCACAGATACGCAGTATTTT. The chain employs TRBV6-5 and TRBJ2-3; weak D call: TRBD2 (6 bases). This CDR3 has 16 residues. The ends were cut back, 0 bases at V and 2 bases at J, with 12 bases in the middle. The germline V gene encodes CDR1 MNHEY and CDR2 SVGAGI.

The V gene is TRBV7-2, the J gene TRBJ2-5; D is unresolved. CDR3 length: 13 residues. CDR1 and CDR2 from the germline V gene are SGHTA and FQGNSA. V was trimmed by 5 bases and J by 5 bases, leaving 12 bases between them. This chain's CDR3 is CASSLPAEETQYF. CDR3 coding DNA: TGTGCCAGCAGCCTGCCGGCCGAGGAGACCCAGTACTTC.

V and J are TRBV5-6 and TRBJ2-1; D is ambiguous. Between the trimmed V and J ends, which lost 2 bases and 4 bases, there was a span of 10 bases. The CDR3 totals 14 residues. CDR1 SGHDT and CDR2 YYEEEE come from the germline V gene. CDR3 sequence: CASSFGTLYNEQFF. For the CDR3, the DNA is TGTGCCAGCAGCTTCGGCACGTTATACAATGAGCAGTTCTTC.

V usage is TRBV18 and J usage is TRBJ1-1; 9 nucleotides agree with TRBD1. Germline CDR1 is KGHSH and CDR2 is LQKENI. The CDR3 totals 16 residues. V gave up 3 bases and J gave up 0 bases; unmatched junction bases: 5. In nucleotides, the CDR3 is TGTGCCAGCTCACCGGGACAGGGAGGAGTGAACACTGAAGCTTTCTTT. It specifies CASSPGQGGVNTEAFF.

Details on this clone: One end of the junction fails to match germline, which may point to a read error. V usage is TRBV7-7 and J usage is TRBJ1-1; D is perhaps TRBD1 (6 bases). This CDR3 has 14 amino acids. Germline CDR1 and CDR2: SSHAT and FNYEAQ (reference sequence). The CDR3 DNA follows: TGTGCTAGCAGCCTATCAGGGGATCGTTGGAAAGCTTTCTTT. It specifies CASSLSGDRWKAFF. The full variable domain, completed using reference TRBV7-7 and TRBJ1-1, is GAGVSQSPRYKVTKRGQDVTLRCDPISSHATLYWYQQALGQGPEFLTYFNYEAQPDKSGLPSDRFSAERPEGSISTLTIQRTEQRDSAMYRCASSLSGDRWKAFFGQGTRLTVV.

V is TRBV6-5 and J is TRBJ1-3; D is unresolved. The germline CDR1 and CDR2 sequences are MNHEY and SVGAGI. The CDR3 has 16 amino acids. The germline V and J ends were trimmed by 2 bases and 0 bases, with 11 bases remaining between them. CDR3 loop: CASSYGRPSSGNTIYF. CDR3 bases: TGTGCCAGCAGTTACGGGAGGCCAAGCTCTGGAAACACCATATATTTT.

This clone was counted a few times. V gene TRBV14 combines with J gene TRBJ1-1, with D tentatively TRBD1 (5 bases). Germline CDR1 SGHDN, CDR2 FVKESK. The CDR3 runs to 14 residues. V was clipped by 0 bases and J by 3 bases, with 8 bases between them. The CDR3 loop is CASSQDDRYTEAFF. In DNA, the CDR3 is TGTGCCAGCAGCCAAGACGACAGATACACTGAAGCTTTCTTT.